Detailed here is one T cell receptor (beta chain). This sample is drawn from a study of T cells in tumors and immune-related adverse events. Only in-frame clones appear in the TCRdb table, and some are missing; sequencing was by immunoSEQ multiplex PCR. In the table there are a few thousand clones, less than 75% of which are singletons. Germline V gives CDR1 LNHDA, CDR2 SQIVND (reference sequence). The CDR3 covers 18 residues. Trimming removed 6 bases from V and 2 bases from J; junction bases left unmatched: 11. The sample here was gut tissue, taken from a patient treated with anti-PD-1 therapy. V gene TRBV19 combines with J gene TRBJ2-1; 12 nucleotides agree with TRBD2. This receptor was taken from a female donor with metastatic renal cell carcinoma. The chain's CDR3 is CASRSGQSSGRAYNEQFF. CDR3 nucleotide sequence: TGTGCCAGTAGGTCGGGACAGTCTAGCGGGAGGGCCTACAATGAGCAGTTCTTC.